This T cell receptor (beta chain) was sequenced in a study of shared T cell receptors in the human thymus. With V trimmed by 4 bases and J by 3 bases, 2 bases remained unmatched. The CDR3 sequence is 13 residues long. From germline, CDR1 is MNHEY and CDR2 SMNVEV (reference sequence). Sequencing was performed with immunoSEQ multiplex PCR; in TCRdb, only in-frame clones are kept and a portion is missing. The sample holds roughly 560,000 clones, about 80% seen once. On this clone: This specimen includes other DNA sequences encoding the same CDR3.

These sequences were also reported in another study, on human thymus T cells. This second report adds: Infants, healthy and Finnish, who were having corrective surgery for congenital heart defects served as donors. It was from resections taken during corrective heart surgery that the thymus tissue came. Apparent skewing of V and J gene usage characterized both thymic and blood repertoires. A high degree of thymic repertoire overlap among unrelated individuals was reported in related research.

The sequenced sample was thymocytes. This chain joins TRBV27 and TRBJ2-7; 8 nucleotides agree with TRBD1. This clonotype was sampled from a boy less than two years old with a congenital heart defect. The DNA of the CDR3 is TGTGCCAGCAGTTCTGGACAGGGCTACGAGCAGTACTTC. Translated, it gives CASSSGQGYEQYF.